The rows below give T cell receptor beta chains drawn from one sample of a study of T cell repertoires in cytomegalovirus infection. TCRdb redid the calling of the reads with MiXCR, one entry per CDR3 protein. The profile covers hundreds of thousands of distinct CDR3 sequences, with over 20% appearing a single time and roughly 18% taken by the ten largest. Sequencing used CD8+ T cells from PBMCs. Receptor source: a human donor in good health (CMV status not recorded). Some clones in this sample may be carry-over from other donors' samples. Each CDR3 is given with its conserved first and last residue. Fields, in order: clone size, V gene, D gene, J gene, CDR3 protein, CDR3 DNA. The D gene is left open where the match is weak. Size values are once, few and many counts, or a class for expanded clones, and some rows have none.

>few|TRBV14|TRBD1|TRBJ2-7
CASRPTGAYEQYF
TGTGCCAGCAGGCCAACAGGGGCCTACGAGCAGTACTTC
>many|TRBV6-2/TRBV6-3|TRBD1|TRBJ1-2
CASREPGTANYGYTF
TGTGCCAGCAGAGAACCCGGGACAGCGAACTATGGCTACACCTTC
>-|TRBV5-5|TRBD1|TRBJ2-3
CASSLDRGRGADTQYF
TGTGCCAGCAGCTTGGACAGGGGGCGTGGCGCAGATACGCAGTATTTT
>few|TRBV5-4|-|TRBJ1-2
CASSPPTGFGYTF
TGTGCCAGCAGCCCGCCGACAGGCTTTGGCTACACCTTC
>few|TRBV2|TRBD2|TRBJ2-1
CASSPGTSGGYSYNEQFF
TGTGCCAGCAGCCCAGGGACTAGCGGGGGTTACTCCTACAATGAGCAGTTCTTC
>-|TRBV6-1|-|TRBJ2-2
CASSALMGVPPGELFF
TGTGCCAGCAGTGCGCTGATGGGGGTCCCCCCCGGGGAGCTGTTTTTT
>many|TRBV4-2|-|TRBJ2-1
CASSPRSGRIYNEQFF
TGTGCCAGCAGCCCGCGTTCGGGACGGATTTACAATGAGCAGTTCTTC
>-|TRBV14|TRBD2|TRBJ2-7
CASSPYGGDYEQYF
TGTGCCAGCAGCCCCTACGGGGGGGACTACGAGCAGTACTTC
>few|TRBV2|-|TRBJ2-7
CASSPPHPEAKGPNRREQYF
TGTGCCAGCAGCCCCCCCCACCCGGAGGCTAAGGGGCCGAATAGGAGGGAGCAGTACTTC
>many|TRBV28|TRBD2|TRBJ2-7
CASSHLAGEAYEQYF
TGTGCCAGCAGCCATCTAGCGGGGGAGGCCTACGAGCAGTACTTC
>-|TRBV7-9|TRBD2|TRBJ2-1
CASVDRTGGYNEQFF
TGTGCCAGCGTGGACCGAACGGGGGGGTACAATGAGCAGTTCTTC
>many|TRBV27|-|TRBJ2-3
CASSLMRYTDTQYF
TGTGCCAGCAGTTTAATGAGGTACACAGATACGCAGTATTTT
>many|TRBV7-2|TRBD1|TRBJ1-1
CASSLPVDRAMNTEAFF
TGTGCCAGCAGCTTGCCCGTGGACAGGGCAATGAACACTGAAGCTTTCTTT
>few|TRBV29-1|-|TRBJ1-2
CSVGGGSLYGYTF
TGCAGCGTTGGGGGCGGTTCTCTCTATGGCTACACCTTC
>few|TRBV27|TRBD1|TRBJ2-5
CASSGRSRGPETQYF
TGTGCCAGCAGTGGAAGATCCAGGGGGCCAGAGACCCAGTACTTC
>-|TRBV11-1|-|TRBJ1-1
CASSFPRWPQQAEAFF
TGTGCCAGCAGCTTTCCCCGGTGGCCCCAACAGGCTGAAGCTTTCTTT
>many|TRBV7-2|-|TRBJ2-3
CASSSIVLVTDTQYF
TGTGCCAGCAGCTCAATAGTATTAGTCACAGATACGCAGTATTTT
>many|TRBV7-6|-|TRBJ2-5
CASSLSIEDQETQYF
TGTGCCAGCAGCTTATCCATCGAGGACCAAGAGACCCAGTACTTC
>-|TRBV2|-|TRBJ2-5
CASLTGKETQYF
TGTGCCAGCCTCACGGGCAAAGAGACCCAGTACTTC
>-|TRBV2|TRBD1|TRBJ2-2
CASNRGRGRNTGELFF
TGTGCCAGTAACAGGGGGCGGGGTCGGAACACCGGGGAGCTGTTTTTT
>few|TRBV3-1|-|TRBJ2-4
CASSQRPGGRYF
TGTGCCAGCAGCCAACGTCCTGGGGGGCGCTACTTC
>few|TRBV25-1|-|TRBJ2-7
CASGDEQYF
TGTGCCAGCGGAGACGAGCAGTACTTC
>few|TRBV7-6|TRBD1|TRBJ1-1
CASSPGGRGLINTEAFF
TGTGCCAGCAGCCCGGGCGGCAGGGGGCTTATTAACACTGAAGCTTTCTTT
>-|TRBV19|TRBD1|TRBJ2-7
CASTLTGLSYEQYF
TGTGCCAGTACCTTGACAGGGCTCTCCTACGAGCAGTACTTC
>-|TRBV15|-|TRBJ2-7
CATSKGRNTYEQYF
TGTGCCACCAGCAAAGGACGGAACACCTACGAGCAGTACTTC
>few|TRBV5-5|-|TRBJ2-5
CASSWAGGVETQYF
TGTGCCAGCAGCTGGGCAGGAGGGGTAGAGACCCAGTACTTC
>few|TRBV20-1|TRBD2|TRBJ2-1
CSAREAGGIYNEQFF
TGCAGTGCTCGGGAAGCGGGGGGAATCTACAATGAGCAGTTCTTC
>once|TRBV29-1|-|TRBJ1-2
CSVEEQGWYGYTF
TGCAGCGTTGAAGAGCAGGGATGGTATGGCTACACCTTC
>-|TRBV7-6|-|TRBJ2-1
CASSLVDGGPFHEQFF
TGTGCCAGCAGCTTAGTCGATGGGGGGCCCTTCCATGAGCAGTTCTTC
>few|TRBV4-2|-|TRBJ2-1
CASSQDRGVDEQFF
TGTGCCAGCAGCCAAGATCGGGGTGTGGATGAGCAGTTCTTC
>-|TRBV12-3/TRBV12-4|TRBD1|TRBJ1-5
CASSVTGGRQPQHF
TGTGCCAGCAGCGTTACAGGGGGTCGGCAGCCCCAGCATTTT
>few|TRBV7-8|-|TRBJ2-2
CASSRYEVTNTGELFF
TGTGCCAGCAGCCGGTATGAGGTTACGAACACCGGGGAGCTGTTTTTT